These 30 T cell receptor beta chains originate from one sample sequenced in a study of radiation and T cells in renal cell carcinoma. Stated treatment: 15 Gy SBRT to primary tumor, nephrectomy 4 weeks later. TCRdb keeps only in-frame clones here, not all; method: immunoSEQ multiplex PCR. This sample has approximately 20,000 clones, with roughly 64% found just once. The source was tumor tissue, collected from a patient whose treatment included radiotherapy and nephrectomy. Receptors were obtained from a woman between 65 and 79 years old with renal cell carcinoma.

The genes are TRBV6-5 and TRBJ1-2, with 7 bases that match TRBD1. V was pared by 6 bases and J by 8 bases, with 12 bases of the junction left unmatched. The CDR3 sequence is 14 residues long. Looked up from germline, CDR1 is MNHEY and CDR2 is SVGAGI. CDR3 in amino acids: CASREGAGGVGYTF. In DNA, the CDR3 is TGTGCCAGCAGAGAGGGGGCAGGGGGTGTGGGCTACACCTTC.

By proportion, this clone is medium-sized. This chain connects TRBV5-5 to TRBJ1-3, with D hard to call. Trimming stripped 4 bases from V and 7 bases from J, with 18 bases between. This CDR3 is built from 15 residues. CDR1 and CDR2 (germline): SGHKS, YYEKEE (reference sequence). CDR3 coding DNA: TGTGCCAGCAGCCTCGAGGGAGGTGAGGCCAACACCATATATTTT. Protein: CASSLEGGEANTIYF.

V and J are TRBV7-9 and TRBJ2-7; perhaps TRBD1 as D (6 bases). Looked up from germline, CDR1 is SEHNR and CDR2 is FQNEAQ (reference sequence). The CDR3 covers 14 residues. V was pared by 5 bases and J by 4 bases, with 15 bases between. The CDR3 DNA is TGTGCCAGCAGCCCAGCCACAGGGCTTTACGAGCAGTACTTC. This codes for CASSPATGLYEQYF.

The rearrangement joins TRBV6-1 to TRBJ2-1; 9 nucleotides line up with TRBD1. CDR1 is MNHNS and CDR2 is SASEGT in the germline V gene. The CDR3 spans 15 residues. V lost 7 bases to trimming and J lost 9 bases; unmatched junction nucleotides: 13. CDR3 loop: CASMGDRAFPSEQFF. As DNA, the CDR3 is TGTGCCAGCATGGGGGACAGGGCCTTTCCCAGTGAGCAGTTCTTC.

The chain couples TRBV7-8 to TRBJ1-3, with 11 positions matching TRBD1. CDR3 length: 15 amino acids. From germline, CDR1 is SGHVS and CDR2 FQNEAQ. After removal of 5 bases from V and 4 bases from J, the junction contained 4 bases not matched to a gene. The CDR3, as DNA: TGTGCCAGCAGCGGACAGGGGGCCGGGGGAAACACCATATATTTT. Protein sequence: CASSGQGAGGNTIYF.

This chain uses TRBV21-1 with TRBJ2-1; TRBD1 is the table's D call, not checked against the DNA. TRBV21-1 is tagged as a pseudogene. This CDR3 has 17 residues. In DNA, the CDR3 is TGTGCCAGCACCTCCACCCGAGACAGGGGGCTGTTAAATGAGCAGTTCTTC. It is translated as CASTSTRDRGLLNEQFF.

The chain is built from TRBV5-1 and TRBJ2-7, with a weak D call TRBD1 (6 bases). This CDR3 is 14 amino acids long. V was shortened by 1 base and J by 3 bases, with 11 bases between the two germline ends. Germline CDR1 is SGHRS and CDR2 is YFSETQ. The CDR3 DNA sequence: TGCGCCAGCAGCTTGTTGGGACAATTCTACGAGCAGTACTTC. It specifies CASSLLGQFYEQYF.

The rearrangement joins TRBV5-1 to TRBJ2-5; 7 bases line up with TRBD2. The CDR3 totals 17 residues. Looked up from germline, CDR1 is SGHRS and CDR2 is YFSETQ. With V trimmed by 0 bases and J by 2 bases, 10 bases remained unmatched. As DNA, the CDR3 is TGCGCCAGCAGCTTGGGAATTCCAGCGGGGAAGCAAGAGACCCAGTACTTC. Protein product: CASSLGIPAGKQETQYF.

This chain connects TRBV28 to TRBJ1-4, with D tentatively TRBD1 (6 bases). CDR3 length: 13 residues. Germline CDR1 is MDHEN and CDR2 is SYDVKM. V lost 5 bases to trimming and J lost 13 bases, with 17 bases between them. The CDR3 sequence: CASSAPPGEVLFF. CDR3 in DNA: TGTGCCAGCAGTGCCCCCCCAGGGGAAGTACTGTTTTTT.

This rearrangement joins TRBV28 to TRBJ2-3; D tentatively fits TRBD1 or TRBD2 (5 bases each). The V gene's germline CDR1 is MDHEN and CDR2 SYDVKM. CDR3 length equals 14 residues. The V end was cut by 6 bases, the J end by 3 bases, with 13 bases between. The CDR3 DNA is TGTGCCAGCAGCCGATCAGGGAGAACAGATACGCAGTATTTT. It translates to CASSRSGRTDTQYF. Together with reference TRBV28 and TRBJ2-3, the CDR3 gives the full variable domain: DVKVTQSSRYLVKRTGEKVFLECVQDMDHENMFWYRQDPGLGLRLIYFSYDVKMKEKGDIPEGYSVSREKKERFSLILESASTNQTSMYLCASSRSGRTDTQYFGPGTRLTVL.

This chain uses TRBV10-3 with TRBJ1-2; TRBD1 aligns across 7 bases. The V and J ends lost 5 bases and 0 bases, in that order; junction bases with no gene match: 6. Germline V gives CDR1 ENHRY, CDR2 SYGVKD. This CDR3 is built from 15 residues. CDR3 sequence reads: CAISREQGTNYGYTF. DNA for the CDR3: TGTGCCATCAGTAGAGAACAGGGGACTAACTATGGCTACACCTTC.

The chain has TRBV15 and TRBJ2-2, with D perhaps matching TRBD1 (5 bases). Trimming removed 1 base from V and 2 bases from J, with 8 bases in between. This CDR3 contains 15 residues. Germline V lookup: CDR1 LNHNV, CDR2 YYDKDF (reference sequence). This CDR3 is CATSRGGFNTGELFF. The CDR3 nucleotides read TGTGCCACCAGCAGAGGGGGCTTCAACACCGGGGAGCTGTTTTTT. The complete variable domain, with remaining parts taken from reference TRBV15 and TRBJ2-2, reads DAMVIQNPRYQVTQFGKPVTLSCSQTLNHNVMYWYQQKSSQAPKLLFHYYDKDFNNEADTPDNFQSRRPNTSFCFLDIRSPGLGDTAMYLCATSRGGFNTGELFFGEGSRLTVL.

The chain combines TRBV5-1 with TRBJ1-1, with D possibly TRBD1 on 5 matching bases. The CDR3 runs to 14 residues. The V and J ends lost 6 bases and 0 bases respectively, with 12 bases between them. The V gene's germline CDR1 is SGHRS and CDR2 YFSETQ. CDR3 sequence reads: CASTREELNTEAFF. The CDR3 nucleotides read TGCGCCAGCACCAGGGAGGAGTTGAACACTGAAGCTTTCTTT. Filled out from reference TRBV5-1 and TRBJ1-1, the complete variable domain reads KAGVTQTPRYLIKTRGQQVTLSCSPISGHRSVSWYQQTPGQGLQFLFEYFSETQRNKGNFPGRFSGRQFSNSRSEMNVSTLELGDSALYLCASTREELNTEAFFGQGTRLTVV.

This clone has a single count. The chain employs TRBV7-2 and TRBJ2-5; D is uncertain. CDR3 length: 14 amino acids. V lost 1 base to trimming and J lost 3 bases, with 9 bases between them. Germline CDR1 is SGHTA and CDR2 is FQGNSA. The CDR3 region has the DNA TGTGCCAGCAGCTTAGACCAGTTCGAAGAGACCCAGTACTTC. Translated: CASSLDQFEETQYF.

V is TRBV6-5 and J is TRBJ1-2, with D hard to call. Trimming removed 5 bases from V and 7 bases from J, with 11 bases in between. The CDR3 runs 12 residues. The V gene's germline CDR1 is MNHEY and CDR2 SVGAGI. CDR3 protein: CASSPLSGGYTF. Here the CDR3 DNA reads TGTGCCAGCAGTCCCCTTTCGGGTGGCTACACCTTC.

The table lists this clone with a few counts. V and J are TRBV2 and TRBJ1-1; D is possibly TRBD1 (6 bases). Germline V gene sequence: CDR1 SNHLY, CDR2 FYNNEI. The CDR3 length is 14 residues. The ends were cut back, 2 bases at V and 4 bases at J, with 11 bases in the middle. Here the CDR3 reads CASSETGFGTEAFF. The CDR3 nucleotides are TGTGCCAGCAGTGAAACAGGGTTCGGCACTGAAGCTTTCTTT.

This clone was seen once. J is TRBJ2-1 and V is TRBV21-1; TRBD1 is the table's D call and was not checked against the DNA. TRBV21-1 is noted as a pseudogene. The CDR3 consists of 17 residues. The CDR3 nucleotides are TGTGCCAGCAGCAAAGAGCTGAGGGACAGGGCTCTCAATGAGCAGTTCTTC. Its translation is CASSKELRDRALNEQFF.

The J gene is TRBJ2-1, the V gene TRBV19; D tentatively reads TRBD1 or TRBD2 (5 bases each). Trimming removed 5 bases at V and 7 bases at J, with 15 bases between. This CDR3 has 14 residues. CDR1 LNHDA and CDR2 SQIVND come from the germline V gene (reference sequence). The CDR3 DNA follows: TGTGCCAGTAGTGCCTCGGGGCTGAGAAATGAGCAGTTCTTC. It is translated as CASSASGLRNEQFF.

This clone was seen a handful of times. V usage is TRBV5-1 and J usage is TRBJ1-3; D is ambiguous. Germline lookup yields CDR1 SGHRS and CDR2 YFSETQ. This CDR3 has 14 amino acids. V was shortened by 0 bases and J by 0 bases, with 4 bases between the two germline ends. CDR3 nucleotides: TGCGCCAGCAGCTTGGAGTACTCTGGAAACACCATATATTTT. Translating it yields CASSLEYSGNTIYF. Combining the CDR3 with reference TRBV5-1 and TRBJ1-3 gives the whole variable domain KAGVTQTPRYLIKTRGQQVTLSCSPISGHRSVSWYQQTPGQGLQFLFEYFSETQRNKGNFPGRFSGRQFSNSRSEMNVSTLELGDSALYLCASSLEYSGNTIYFGEGSWLTVV.

The V call is TRBV6-6, the J call TRBJ1-4, with no clear D. This CDR3 region has 12 residues. Germline loops: CDR1 MNHNY, CDR2 SVGAGI (reference sequence). With 2 bases removed from V and 10 bases from J, the gap between germline ends came to 8 bases. CDR3 residues: CASSYPGSKLFF. The CDR3 DNA follows: TGTGCCAGCAGTTACCCAGGATCAAAACTGTTTTTT.

The V and J genes are TRBV11-2 and TRBJ2-2; D is ambiguous. CDR3 size: 16 residues. V gave up 3 bases and J gave up 7 bases, with 18 bases separating them. Germline V lookup: CDR1 SGHAT, CDR2 FQNNGV. The chain's CDR3 is CASSFSTVHSVGELFF. In nucleotides, the CDR3 is TGTGCCAGCAGCTTCTCCACAGTACATTCGGTCGGGGAGCTGTTTTTT.

This sequence joins TRBV4-1 and TRBJ1-5; the D is unclear. Germline V lookup: CDR1 MGHRA, CDR2 YSYEKL. CDR3 length: 16 amino acids. V was pared by 1 base and J by 4 bases, with 14 bases between. The CDR3 loop reads CASSQVPGDSNQPQHF. The DNA of the CDR3 is TGCGCCAGCAGCCAAGTCCCCGGAGATTCTAATCAGCCCCAGCATTTT.

This chain uses TRBV10-3 with TRBJ1-3; 9 bases line up with TRBD1. Germline V lookup: CDR1 ENHRY, CDR2 SYGVKD. J was trimmed by 1 base and V by 11 bases; bases with no gene match: 9. The CDR3 contains 15 residues. The CDR3 sequence: CAVGEGTGSGNTIYF. CDR3 nucleotides: TGTGCCGTAGGTGAAGGGACAGGGTCTGGAAACACCATATATTTT.

This rearrangement joins TRBV7-9 to TRBJ1-1; D is uncertain. V was trimmed by 5 bases and J by 10 bases, leaving 23 bases between them. The CDR3 extends over 15 amino acids. Germline V gene sequence: CDR1 SEHNR, CDR2 FQNEAQ (reference sequence). CDR3 loop: CASSPDPRIEQRAFF. CDR3 DNA: TGTGCCAGCAGCCCAGATCCTCGTATCGAACAACGAGCTTTCTTT.

The chain couples TRBV7-9 to TRBJ2-7, with D maybe TRBD1 (6 bases). Trimming removed 0 bases from V and 6 bases from J, with 15 bases in between. The CDR3 runs 15 residues. CDR1 SEHNR and CDR2 FQNEAQ come from the germline V gene (reference sequence). For the CDR3, the DNA is TGTGCCAGCAGCTTAGCATGGGCAGGGGAGCGCGAGCAGTACTTC. It is translated as CASSLAWAGEREQYF.

The DNA for the CDR3 is TGTGCCAGCAGTTCTCTGGTGGGGCGCACTAATGAAAAACTGTTTTTT. It is translated as CASSSLVGRTNEKLFF. This chain uses TRBV28 with TRBJ1-4, with TRBD1 as a possible D gene (5 bases). Per germline, CDR1 MDHEN and CDR2 SYDVKM. This CDR3 comprises 16 residues. V shed 4 bases and J shed 2 bases, with 14 bases lying between them.

The V call is TRBV18, the J call TRBJ1-1; D remains unclear. The V end was cut by 3 bases, the J end by 0 bases, with 5 bases between. The length of the CDR3 is 13 residues. Germline-derived CDR1 and CDR2 are KGHSH and LQKENI. The CDR3 DNA sequence: TGTGCCAGCTCACCCGACATGAACACTGAAGCTTTCTTT. It specifies CASSPDMNTEAFF.

This clone was found a few times. V is TRBV7-2 and J is TRBJ2-3; perhaps TRBD1 as D (6 bases). V shed 1 base and J shed 6 bases, with 20 bases lying between them. The CDR3 is 17 residues long. The germline V gene encodes CDR1 SGHTA and CDR2 FQGNSA. CDR3 coding DNA: TGTGCCAGCAGCTTAGGCTACAGGGTAAAGGGGCCGGATACGCAGTATTTT. This sequence encodes CASSLGYRVKGPDTQYF.

The genes are TRBV2 and TRBJ2-2; D not certain. Trimming took 3 bases from V and 5 from J, leaving 7 bases between them. The CDR3 contains 13 residues. CDR1 is SNHLY, CDR2 FYNNEI, per germline. The CDR3 DNA follows: TGTGCCAGCAGTGACCTGGGGACCGGGGAGCTGTTTTTT. Protein product: CASSDLGTGELFF.

The CDR3 protein is CASTSPGQERHNEQFF. CDR3 DNA: TGTGCCAGCACCTCTCCCGGACAGGAGCGGCACAATGAGCAGTTCTTC. The gene calls are TRBV28 and TRBJ2-1; 7 bases are a match to TRBD1. CDR3 length: 16 amino acids. The ends lost 7 bases at V and 5 bases at J; junction bases unmatched: 14. Germline assignment: CDR1 MDHEN and CDR2 SYDVKM.